The clone carrying this TCR beta chain has at least ten counts. V was shortened by 4 bases and J by 8 bases, with 17 bases between the two germline ends. Germline V CDR1 and CDR2: SNHLY, FYNNEI. CDR3 length equals 15 residues. The data originate from a study of T cells in Graves' hyperthyroidism and ophthalmopathy. Out of roughly 9.1 ml of fresh peripheral blood came the PBMCs. TCR beta CDR3 sequences were amplified from RNA transcripts. Initially, a first-round RT-PCR of the TCR CDR3 employed the HTBI primer set. One entry per CDR3 protein, called by TCRdb with MiXCR from the multiplex PCR reads. The table has a few hundred thousand distinct CDR3 sequences, approximately 14% seen once.

This sequence joins TRBV2 and TRBJ1-4, with a weak D call TRBD1 (5 bases). Material for sequencing was blood. The receptor comes from a woman between 40 and 50 years old with Graves' ophthalmopathy. CDR3 residues: CASSALGAGDEKLFF. The CDR3, as DNA: TGTGCCAGCAGTGCCCTTGGGGCAGGTGACGAAAAACTGTTTTTT.